The next 18 T cell receptor beta chains were all read from a single sample in a study of T-cell reconstitution after alpha-beta-depleted transplantation in children. Molecular barcoding with unique molecular identifiers was used for the TCRbeta library. TCRdb re-analysed the PCR reads in MiXCR, keeping a single row per CDR3 protein. The table has 250,000 to 400,000 distinct CDR3 sequences, approximately 23% seen once. Sequenced here: PBMCs, mostly from graft donor cells, sampled 180 days after TCRalphabeta/CD19-depleted stem cell transplant. The receptors here all came from a male patient younger than 18 who had a stem cell transplant for acute lymphoblastic leukemia, so the T cells may come from the graft donor.

V gene TRBV7-2 combines with J gene TRBJ2-3; the match to TRBD2 covers 9 bases. The CDR3 is made up of 16 amino acids. The J segment lost 2 bases and the V segment lost 8 bases, leaving 11 bases of the junction unmatched. CDR1 is SGHTA, CDR2 FQGNSA, per germline. CDR3 nucleotide sequence: TGTGCCAGCCTTGGGCTAGCGGGACTGACCACAGATACGCAGTATTTT. This codes for CASLGLAGLTTDTQYF.

The rearrangement links TRBV11-1 to TRBJ2-7, with 11 bases aligning to TRBD2. The CDR3 consists of 18 residues. The V gene end was trimmed by 7 bases and the J gene end by 3 bases; junction bases not matched to a gene: 17. Germline CDR1 and CDR2: SGHAT and FQDESV (reference sequence). The CDR3 region is CASTREGSGRALGYEQYF. The DNA for the CDR3 is TGTGCCAGCACACGTGAGGGTAGCGGGAGGGCCTTGGGCTACGAGCAGTACTTC.

This clonotype was found a few times. The chain combines TRBV4-1 with TRBJ2-1; 15 bases match TRBD2. J gave up 6 bases and V 7 bases, and 16 bases lay outside the gene matches. Germline CDR1 and CDR2: MGHRA and YSYEKL. The CDR3 spans 19 residues. The CDR3: CASTFEGGLAGGPGNEQFF. The CDR3 coding sequence is TGCGCCAGCACTTTCGAGGGGGGACTAGCGGGAGGCCCAGGCAATGAGCAGTTCTTC.

This clonotype was picked up a small number of times. The rearrangement joins TRBV2 to TRBJ2-5, with 9 bases identical to TRBD1. Looked up from germline, CDR1 is SNHLY and CDR2 is FYNNEI. The V gene end was trimmed by 6 bases and the J gene end by 3 bases; junction bases not matched to a gene: 5. This CDR3 is built from 14 residues. CDR3 protein: CASRGDREKETQYF. CDR3 DNA: TGTGCCAGCAGGGGGGACAGGGAAAAAGAGACCCAGTACTTC.

The chain recombines TRBV7-7 with TRBJ2-3; TRBD2 agrees at 7 bases. V lost 0 bases, J lost 11 bases, and 5 bases stayed unmatched. This CDR3 spans 13 amino acids. The germline V gene has CDR1 SSHAT and CDR2 FNYEAQ (reference sequence). DNA of the CDR3: TGTGCCAGCAGCTTAGCGGCACTAGCGAGGCAGTATTTT. This codes for CASSLAALARQYF.

The rearrangement links TRBV11-3 to TRBJ2-1, with 10 positions matching TRBD2. The junction had 13 bases not matched to a gene; V was cut back by 1 base and J by 7 bases. Germline V lookup: CDR1 SGHNT, CDR2 YENEEA. The CDR3 is made up of 18 amino acids. This CDR3 reads CASSLGGLAGALGNEQFF. In nucleotides, the CDR3 is TGTGCCAGCAGCTTAGGGGGCCTAGCGGGAGCTTTGGGAAATGAGCAGTTCTTC.

This clonotype occurred a few times. The chain's CDR3 is CSVQGSPFWKTQYF. The CDR3 nucleotides are TGCAGCGTACAGGGGAGCCCTTTCTGGAAGACCCAGTACTTC. The chain couples TRBV29-1 to TRBJ2-5; TRBD1 matches at 7 bases. Germline assignment: CDR1 SQVTM and CDR2 ANQGSEA. J was trimmed by 6 bases and V by 6 bases; bases with no gene match: 13. This CDR3 has 14 residues.

This clonotype was seen repeatedly, ten times or more. The chain has TRBV5-1 and TRBJ2-5; no clear D gene. CDR3 size: 13 residues. V lost 1 base and J lost 5, with 9 bases in between. Germline CDR1 and CDR2: SGHRS and YFSETQ. CDR3 nucleotides: TGCGCCAGCAGCTTGCGGTGGATGGAGACCCAGTACTTC. Translated: CASSLRWMETQYF.

CDR3 DNA: TGCAGTGCCGAGCGGTGGGCTAGCGGGAACTACGAGCAGTACTTC. Translating it yields CSAERWASGNYEQYF. The chain couples TRBV20-1 to TRBJ2-7; 9 nucleotides match TRBD2. CDR3 size: 15 residues. The germline V gene has CDR1 DFQATT and CDR2 SNEGSKA (reference sequence). V lost 6 bases and J lost 3; bases outside the gene matches: 12.

This clonotype has only a few counts. J is TRBJ2-7 and V is TRBV10-3; 7 bases are shared with TRBD2. Germline-derived CDR1 and CDR2 are ENHRY and SYGVKD. V lost 2 bases to trimming and J lost 2 bases; unmatched junction nucleotides: 3. There are 14 residues in the CDR3. In DNA, the CDR3 is TGTGCCATCAGTGAGCCGGGGGGAACCTACGAGCAGTACTTC. Its protein product is CAISEPGGTYEQYF.

The chain uses TRBV20-1 and TRBJ2-1, with 14 positions matching TRBD2. V shed 6 bases and J 6 bases; nucleotides not matched to a gene: 7. Germline CDR1 and CDR2: DFQATT and SNEGSKA (reference sequence). The CDR3 sequence is 15 residues long. The CDR3: CSAGRGLAGGNEQFF. The CDR3 DNA is TGCAGTGCGGGGAGAGGACTAGCGGGAGGCAATGAGCAGTTCTTC.

The chain carries TRBV18 and TRBJ2-5; TRBD2 matches at 8 bases. This CDR3 comprises 21 residues. The junction had 22 bases not matched to a gene; V was cut back by 4 bases and J by 0 bases. Germline loops: CDR1 KGHSH, CDR2 LQKENI. CDR3 protein: CASSLWGLVAGRPKYQETQYF. The CDR3 nucleotides are TGTGCCAGCTCACTGTGGGGACTCGTAGCGGGACGTCCCAAGTACCAAGAGACCCAGTACTTC.

Only a few counts were recorded for this clonotype. This chain uses TRBV4-1 with TRBJ2-7; possibly TRBD2 for D (5 bases). Germline V gives CDR1 MGHRA, CDR2 YSYEKL. The ends were cut back, 4 bases at V and 1 base at J, with 17 bases in the middle. The CDR3 spans 16 residues. CDR3 sequence: CASSPSWGSVSYEQYF. The CDR3 region has the DNA TGCGCCAGCAGCCCCTCCTGGGGTAGCGTATCCTACGAGCAGTACTTC.

This clonotype was observed at least ten times. The chain employs TRBV10-3 and TRBJ2-7, with D perhaps TRBD1 (6 bases). The CDR3 sequence is 13 residues long. The V end lost 8 bases, the J end lost 1 base, and 12 bases lay between the germline ends. Germline V gives CDR1 ENHRY, CDR2 SYGVKD. The CDR3 reads CAISLDRSYEQYF. CDR3 sequence (DNA): TGTGCCATCTCCCTCGACAGGTCCTACGAGCAGTACTTC.

V usage is TRBV27 and J usage is TRBJ2-7; D perhaps matches TRBD2 (5 bases). Trimming left V 3 bases short and J 5 bases short, with 11 bases between. The CDR3 extends over 13 amino acids. CDR1 is MNHEY and CDR2 is SMNVEV in the germline V gene (reference sequence). The chain's CDR3 is CASSLVLANEQYF. The CDR3 DNA is TGTGCCAGCAGTTTGGTTCTAGCAAACGAGCAGTACTTC.

This clonotype was recorded a few times. The genes are TRBV7-9 and TRBJ2-7, with D tentatively TRBD2 (5 bases). This CDR3 is built from 14 residues. From germline, CDR1 is SEHNR and CDR2 FQNEAQ (reference sequence). V lost 6 bases and J lost 2, with 14 bases in between. CDR3 in amino acids: CASSPPDGTYEQYF. The CDR3, as DNA: TGTGCCAGCAGTCCCCCGGACGGGACCTACGAGCAGTACTTC. The full variable domain, in which reference TRBV7-9 and TRBJ2-7 provide the parts outside the CDR3, is DTGVSQNPRHKITKRGQNVTFRCDPISEHNRLYWYRQTLGQGPEFLTYFQNEAQLEKSRLLSDRFSAERPKGSFSTLEIQRTEQGDSAMYLCASSPPDGTYEQYFGPGTRLTVT.

In this sample, this clonotype turned up many times. This chain links TRBV6-5 with TRBJ1-5, with D perhaps TRBD1 (5 bases). The V gene's germline CDR1 is MNHEY and CDR2 SVGAGI. The CDR3 covers 13 residues. V gave up 2 bases and J gave up 7 bases, with 9 bases separating them. The CDR3 here is CASSYRGNQPQHF. CDR3 nucleotide sequence: TGTGCCAGCAGTTACAGGGGAAACCAGCCCCAGCATTTT.

The CDR3: CASSNPTGQETQYF. In DNA, the CDR3 is TGTGCCAGCAGTAATCCGACAGGGCAAGAGACCCAGTACTTC. The chain carries TRBV25-1 and TRBJ2-5; 7 bases map to TRBD1. The germline V gene has CDR1 MGHDK and CDR2 SYGVNS. The CDR3 covers 14 residues. J was trimmed by 2 bases and V by 5 bases; bases with no gene match: 5.